The present T cell receptor beta chain was sequenced within a study of CD8+ T cells in alopecia areata. Germline assignment: CDR1 GTSNPN and CDR2 SVGIG (reference sequence). The V gene lost 5 bases and the J gene lost 1 base, with 12 bases spanning the gap. The CDR3 runs 15 residues. Following RNA extraction, reverse transcription yielded cDNA that acted as the sequencing template. Here immunoSEQ multiplex PCR was the method, and the copy in TCRdb shows in-frame clones only, minus some. This table has under 200,000 clones, 55% to 75% appearing once. Treatment defined: oral pan-JAK inhibitor, 5-10 mg twice daily.

The specimen was CD4+ T cells sorted from blood, collected at week 24, from a patient treated with tofacitinib. This sequence joins TRBV30 and TRBJ1-6; D ambiguous. This clonotype was obtained from a human donor with alopecia areata. The CDR3 region has the DNA TGTGCCTGGGGAGGACGTAGTTCCTATAATTCACCCCTCCACTTT. Protein: CAWGGRSSYNSPLHF.